The rows below give T cell receptor beta chains drawn from one sample of a study of blood T cell repertoires in COVID-19. Produced via immunoSEQ multiplex PCR; TCRdb's table is partial and in-frame only. The sample lists hundreds of thousands of clones; 75% to 90% were seen once. The specimen sequenced was PBMCs or T cells enriched from blood (not recorded which). The receptors originated from a woman aged 35 to 49 who had recovered from COVID-19. Both conserved end residues are part of each CDR3. Fields, in order: J gene, V gene, CDR3 protein.

TRBJ1-6,TRBV29-1,CSVRTGGDSPLHF
TRBJ1-5,TRBV6-2/TRBV6-3,CASSNGQPQHF
TRBJ1-2,TRBV7-9,CASSLGRAWGYTF
TRBJ2-5,TRBV30,CAWSAGRALAGIKETQYF
TRBJ2-3,TRBV7-6,CASSPGSSGRSTDTQYF
TRBJ2-1,TRBV24-1,CATSGPGAEQFF
TRBJ1-4,TRBV5-1,CASSQGMVSNEKLFF
TRBJ1-2,TRBV11-3,CASTQANGYGYTF
TRBJ2-3,TRBV7-8,CASSLKGDTQYF
TRBJ1-2,TRBV11-3,CASSLGFSGERSYTF
TRBJ1-1,TRBV6-5,CASSLKTGLKAEAFF
TRBJ2-5,TRBV3-1/TRBV3-2,CASSHELWTGILETQYF
TRBJ2-2,TRBV3-1/TRBV3-2,CASSQGALGTGELFF
TRBJ2-2,TRBV7-7,CASSLGGRNTGELFF
TRBJ2-1,TRBV18,CASSPWTGEGNEQFF
TRBJ1-6,TRBV7-8,CASSLASTGDYNSPLHF
TRBJ2-7,TRBV4-3,CASSQVRTSGGEQYF
TRBJ2-3,TRBV10-1,CASSESSSGGRADTQYF
TRBJ1-3,TRBV19,CASSIQGRSGNTIYF
TRBJ1-5,TRBV6-5,CASRVSQNQPQHF
TRBJ2-1,TRBV19,CASSSRGYNEQFF
TRBJ2-3,TRBV7-2,CASSLASGLTDTQYF
TRBJ2-1,TRBV9,CASSVAPGGSGQFF
TRBJ2-5,TRBV18,CASSPMTGEETQYF